The source of this T cell receptor (beta chain) is a study of blood T cell repertoires in COVID-19. Study at large: From the United States, Italy and Spain came samples of acute and convalescent COVID-19. Nucleic acid was either cDNA or gDNA, and it came from T cells, B-cell-depleted T cells, or PBMCs.

The CDR3 sequence is 14 residues long. The V end was cut by 3 bases, the J end by 6 bases, with 15 bases between. CDR1 SGHRS and CDR2 YFSETQ come from the germline V gene. Authors' data handling: The authors estimated nucleated cell counts from reference gene primer amplification. Sequencing was performed with immunoSEQ multiplex PCR; in TCRdb, only in-frame clones are kept and a portion is missing. That table is the source of V, J and clone size, and D and trimming were worked out from the DNA. The sample includes some 75,000 clones, about 88% seen only once; the top ten take roughly 2.6%. The rearrangement joins TRBV5-1 to TRBJ1-2; TRBD1 is a possible D gene (6 bases). The clonotype was recovered from a man aged 65-85 years with active or convalescent COVID-19. The sample comprised peripheral blood. The CDR3 reads CASSWSNTGNGYTF. For the CDR3, the DNA is TGCGCCAGCAGCTGGTCAAATACAGGGAATGGCTACACCTTC.